This T cell receptor beta chain was profiled in a study of response to subunit inactivated influenza vaccine. TCRdb re-derived calls from the RT-PCR reads in MiXCR, one entry per CDR3 protein. This table has around 480,000 distinct CDR3 sequences, 16% appearing once. V shed 5 bases and J shed 7 bases, with 11 bases lying between them. This CDR3 is built from 12 residues. Germline loops: CDR1 LGHDT, CDR2 YNNKEL (reference sequence). Study-level points and caveats: It was the authors' suggestion that each seasonal influenza vaccination recruits few new T cells.

The sample holds a few counts of this clonotype. No antigen is known for it. Sequences were derived from CD4+ T cells sorted from PBMCs, sampled less than 30 months after vaccination. This TCR came from a man between 50 and 69 years old who received an inactivated influenza vaccine. The rearrangement uses TRBV3-1 and TRBJ1-1; D not certain. CDR3 DNA: TGTGCCAGCAGCTATGCGGAAAGTGAAGCTTTCTTT. Its translation: CASSYAESEAFF. Variable domain in full (rest from reference TRBV3-1 and TRBJ1-1): DTAVSQTPKYLVTQMGNDKSIKCEQNLGHDTMYWYKQDSKKFLKIMFSYNNKELIINETVPNRFSPKSPDKAHLNLHINSLELGDSAVYFCASSYAESEAFFGQGTRLTVV.